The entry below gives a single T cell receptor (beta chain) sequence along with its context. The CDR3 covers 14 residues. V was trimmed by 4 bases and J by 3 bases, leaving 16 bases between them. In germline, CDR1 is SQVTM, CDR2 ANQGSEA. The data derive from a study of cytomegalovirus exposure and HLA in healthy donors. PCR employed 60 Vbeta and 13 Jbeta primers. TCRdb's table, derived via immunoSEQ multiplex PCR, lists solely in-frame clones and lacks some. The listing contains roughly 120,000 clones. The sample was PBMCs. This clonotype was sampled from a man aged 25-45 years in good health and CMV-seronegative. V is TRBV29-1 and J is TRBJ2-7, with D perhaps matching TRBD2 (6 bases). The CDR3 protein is CSVAPSGLIYEQYF. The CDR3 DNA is TGCAGCGTTGCCCCAAGCGGGCTAATCTACGAGCAGTACTTC.